This T cell receptor (beta chain) was retrieved from a study of chemoradiotherapy in HPV16-positive cancers. Study results and caveats: Candidate HPV-specific clones and E7-related TCR motifs grew in tumor during treatment. In HPV16-positive patients, HPV-responsive T-cell expansion tracked better recurrence-free survival. Only a couple of HPV16-positive patients supplied the functional HPV-specificity definition.

Produced via immunoSEQ multiplex PCR; TCRdb's table is partial and in-frame only. The sample records about 15,000 clones, around four fifths being singletons. Of note for this clone: The antigen is not known.

Repeated repertoire sampling spanned the course of chemoradiotherapy. The sequence came from a human donor with HPV-associated anogenital cancer. The sample was taken from a patient who underwent chemoradiotherapy.

CDR3 in amino acids: CASSRVRSGEGGYTF. The CDR3 DNA reads as TGTGCCAGCTCTCGGGTTAGGTCGGGGGAGGGTGGCTACACCTTC. The rearrangement joins TRBV6-5 to TRBJ1-2; perhaps TRBD1 as D (5 bases). Germline values: CDR1 MNHEY, CDR2 SVGAGI. V was trimmed by 8 bases and J by 7 bases, leaving 23 bases between them. This CDR3 has 15 residues.